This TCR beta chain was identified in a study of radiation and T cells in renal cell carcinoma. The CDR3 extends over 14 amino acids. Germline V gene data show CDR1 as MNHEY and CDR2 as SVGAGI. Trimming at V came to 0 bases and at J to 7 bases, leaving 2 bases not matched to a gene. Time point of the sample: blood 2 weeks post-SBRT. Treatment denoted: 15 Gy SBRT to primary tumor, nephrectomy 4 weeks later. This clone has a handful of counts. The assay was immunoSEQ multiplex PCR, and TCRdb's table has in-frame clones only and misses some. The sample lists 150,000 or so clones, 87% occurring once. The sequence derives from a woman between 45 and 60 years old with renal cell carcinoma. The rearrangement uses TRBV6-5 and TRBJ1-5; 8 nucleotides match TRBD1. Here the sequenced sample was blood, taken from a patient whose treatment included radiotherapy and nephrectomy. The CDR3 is CASSYSPGGQPQHF. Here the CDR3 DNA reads TGTGCCAGCAGTTACTCGCCAGGGGGCCAGCCCCAGCATTTT.